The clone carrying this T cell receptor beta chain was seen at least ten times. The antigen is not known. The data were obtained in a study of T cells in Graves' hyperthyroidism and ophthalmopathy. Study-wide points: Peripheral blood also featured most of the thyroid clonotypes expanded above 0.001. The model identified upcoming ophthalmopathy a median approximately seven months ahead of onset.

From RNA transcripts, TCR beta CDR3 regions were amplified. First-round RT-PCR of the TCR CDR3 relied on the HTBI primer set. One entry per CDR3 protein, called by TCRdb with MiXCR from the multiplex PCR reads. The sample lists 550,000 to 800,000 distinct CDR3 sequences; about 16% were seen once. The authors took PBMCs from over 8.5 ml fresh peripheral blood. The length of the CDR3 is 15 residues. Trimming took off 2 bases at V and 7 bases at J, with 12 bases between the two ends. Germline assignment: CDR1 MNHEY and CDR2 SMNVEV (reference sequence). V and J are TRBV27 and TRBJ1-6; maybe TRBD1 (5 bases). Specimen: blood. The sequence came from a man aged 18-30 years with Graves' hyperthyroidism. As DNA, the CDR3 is TGTGCCAGCAGTTTAAGTGGGGCGGTAAATTCACCCCTCCACTTT. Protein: CASSLSGAVNSPLHF.